The 8 T cell receptor beta chains given below trace back to one sample, sequenced in a study of blood T cell repertoires in COVID-19. Method: immunoSEQ multiplex PCR; TCRdb's copy keeps in-frame clones and lacks some. The data contain just over 95,000 clones, about 86% of them seen just once; the ten biggest clones take up 4.1%. Sequencing was performed on peripheral blood. Receptors were obtained from a man aged 55 to 70 with acute or convalescent COVID-19.

V is TRBV29-1 and J is TRBJ2-7; 7 nucleotides agree with TRBD1. Germline-derived CDR1 and CDR2 are SQVTM and ANQGSEA. CDR3 length: 13 amino acids. The trim removed 7 bases at V and 0 bases at J, leaving 6 bases unmatched. The chain's CDR3 is CSAKTGSSYEQYF. CDR3 sequence (DNA): TGCAGCGCCAAGACAGGGAGCTCCTACGAGCAGTACTTC.

This clone was observed a few times. The CDR3 nucleotides read TGTGCCAGCAGTTCGGACAGGGGGCTAGGAAACACCATATATTTT. Residues: CASSSDRGLGNTIYF. V usage is TRBV7-8 and J usage is TRBJ1-3; 11 bases are shared with TRBD1. The length of the CDR3 is 15 residues. CDR1 and CDR2 (germline): SGHVS, FQNEAQ. V lost 6 bases, J lost 4 bases, and 5 bases stayed unmatched.

The chain is built from TRBV5-5 and TRBJ1-1, with D unresolved. The CDR3 extends over 13 amino acids. V was cut by 1 base and J by 2 bases, with 6 bases left in between. Germline CDR1 SGHKS, CDR2 YYEKEE (reference sequence). CDR3 in amino acids: CASSLLTNTEAFF. CDR3 coding DNA: TGTGCCAGCAGCTTGTTAACAAACACTGAAGCTTTCTTT.

For the CDR3, the DNA is TGTGCCAGCAGTGAACGACGGGGGGGCAATCAGCCCCAGCATTTT. The encoded protein is CASSERRGGNQPQHF. This chain connects TRBV6-1 to TRBJ1-5; D is perhaps TRBD1 (5 bases). Trimming removed 2 bases at V and 2 bases at J, with 10 bases between. This CDR3 is built from 15 residues. CDR1 and CDR2 from the germline V gene are MNHNS and SASEGT.

The chain links TRBV5-1 to TRBJ2-2; the match to TRBD1 covers 11 bases. The CDR3 runs to 16 residues. Germline assignment: CDR1 SGHRS and CDR2 YFSETQ. After removal of 4 bases from V and 7 bases from J, the junction contained 9 bases not matched to a gene. DNA of the CDR3: TGCGCCAGCAGCAGCCCCGGGACAGGGGGTAGCGGGGAGCTGTTTTTT. Protein: CASSSPGTGGSGELFF.

The chain carries TRBV9 and TRBJ2-7, with 11 positions matching TRBD1. The CDR3 runs 16 residues. V gave up 0 bases and J gave up 5 bases; unmatched junction bases: 7. Germline CDR1 and CDR2: SGDLS and YYNGEE. The DNA of the CDR3 is TGTGCCAGCAGCGTAGTAGGGGACAGGGGGTGCGACGAGCAGTACGTC. Protein sequence: CASSVVGDRGCDEQYV.

The table lists this clone with many counts. The rearrangement links TRBV6-2 or TRBV6-3 to TRBJ2-7; 8 bases match TRBD2. Germline assignment: CDR1 MNHEY and CDR2 SVGEGT. The CDR3 is 13 amino acids. In nucleotides, the CDR3 is TGTGCCAGCAGTGAGGTGGTCGGGAGGGCCGAGCACGTC. It yields the protein CASSEVVGRAEHV.

The chain employs TRBV4-1 and TRBJ2-2; D call uncertain. The CDR3 loop spans 12 amino acids. Germline CDR1 is MGHRA and CDR2 is YSYEKL. Deletions cut 3 bases from V and 7 bases from J, with 6 bases between. The CDR3, as DNA: TGCGCCAGCAGCCAGGGCAGCGGGGAGCTGTTTTTT. Translating gives CASSQGSGELFF.